One and the same sample provided the 24 T cell receptor beta chains below, sequenced in a study of control samples from healthy donors and cancer patients. TCRdb's table, derived via immunoSEQ multiplex PCR, lists solely in-frame clones and lacks some. The sample yields over 100,000 clones, about 87% seen once. The sequenced sample consisted of blood. All receptors come from a man aged 40-49 years in good health.

The chain uses TRBV30 and TRBJ1-1; 10 bases map to TRBD1. The CDR3 has 16 amino acids. The J segment lost 0 bases and the V segment lost 2 bases, leaving 6 bases of the junction unmatched. Germline loops: CDR1 GTSNPN, CDR2 SVGIG (reference sequence). Here the CDR3 reads CAWSSGTGVLNTEAFF. DNA of the CDR3: TGTGCCTGGAGTTCCGGGACAGGGGTGTTGAACACTGAAGCTTTCTTT.

The J gene is TRBJ2-6, the V gene TRBV24-1; D might be TRBD2 (6 bases). CDR3 length: 15 residues. Germline loops: CDR1 KGHDR, CDR2 SFDVKD. V shed 5 bases and J shed 4 bases, with 11 bases lying between them. CDR3 amino acids: CATSVGGRGANVLTF. CDR3 nucleotide sequence: TGTGCCACCAGTGTGGGAGGTAGAGGGGCCAACGTCCTGACTTTC.

The chain joins TRBV24-1 to TRBJ2-3; D uncertain. The V gene's germline CDR1 is KGHDR and CDR2 SFDVKD. The CDR3 runs to 12 residues. Trimming stripped 4 bases from V and 4 bases from J, with 5 bases between. The CDR3: CATSESSDTQYF. As DNA, the CDR3 is TGTGCCACCAGTGAAAGCTCAGATACGCAGTATTTT.

The genes are TRBV24-1 and TRBJ1-5; possible D gene TRBD1, 6 bases. The V end was cut by 4 bases, the J end by 5 bases, with 17 bases between. This CDR3 has 16 residues. The germline V gene has CDR1 KGHDR and CDR2 SFDVKD. This CDR3 is CATSEGGRGNDQPQHF. Written as DNA, the CDR3 is TGTGCCACCAGTGAAGGAGGCAGGGGCAACGATCAGCCCCAGCATTTT.

The chain employs TRBV30 and TRBJ1-6; D perhaps matches TRBD1 (5 bases). CDR1 GTSNPN and CDR2 SVGIG come from the germline V gene (reference sequence). V was cut by 0 bases and J by 9 bases, with 12 bases left in between. This CDR3 comprises 14 residues. The CDR3 DNA is TGTGCCTGGAGTGTACCCCCGGGGGGTTCACCCCTCCACTTT. The encoded protein is CAWSVPPGGSPLHF.

The chain combines TRBV9 with TRBJ1-1; 12 nucleotides agree with TRBD1. Germline loops: CDR1 SGDLS, CDR2 YYNGEE. J lost 5 bases, V lost 3 bases, and 11 bases had no gene match. This CDR3 comprises 17 residues. The DNA of the CDR3 is TGTGCCAGCAGCGAGGGACAGGGGGCAACGGTCGGAACTGAAGCTTTCTTT. Encoded protein: CASSEGQGATVGTEAFF.

The V gene is TRBV6-2 or TRBV6-3, the J gene TRBJ2-5, with D perhaps matching TRBD2 (6 bases). Per germline, CDR1 MNHEY and CDR2 SVGEGT. Trimming shortened V by 2 bases and J by 1 base, and 14 bases separated the two germline ends. The CDR3 is 16 amino acids. The DNA of the CDR3 is TGTGCCAGCAGTTACAGACTAGGACCGATCCAAGAGACCCAGTACTTC. Its translation is CASSYRLGPIQETQYF.

The chain links TRBV3-1 (or the pseudogene TRBV3-2) to TRBJ1-2; 7 nucleotides agree with TRBD1. Germline CDR1 and CDR2: LGHDT and YNNKEL (reference sequence). Trimming took 3 bases from V and 6 from J; bases not matched to a gene: 4. CDR3 length equals 13 residues. The DNA for the CDR3 is TGTGCCAGCAGCCAGACAGGGAGGGATGGCTACACCTTC. Encoded protein: CASSQTGRDGYTF.

The chain joins TRBV11-3 to TRBJ2-1; 9 bases are shared with TRBD2. V was clipped by 0 bases and J by 9 bases; unmatched bases: 18. The CDR3 totals 19 residues. The germline gives CDR1 SGHNT, CDR2 YENEEA. CDR3 region: CASSLDLGSGSPEGVEQFF. CDR3 DNA sequence: TGTGCCAGCAGCTTAGACCTGGGTAGCGGGAGCCCAGAGGGGGTTGAGCAGTTCTTC.

This sequence joins TRBV7-6 and TRBJ2-3; 11 nucleotides line up with TRBD1. V shed 1 base and J 4 bases; nucleotides not matched to a gene: 4. The CDR3 covers 16 residues. Looked up from germline, CDR1 is SGHVS and CDR2 is FNYEAQ. Here the CDR3 reads CASSLGTGGAADTQYF. The CDR3 DNA follows: TGTGCCAGCAGCTTAGGGACAGGGGGCGCCGCAGATACGCAGTATTTT.

This rearrangement joins TRBV12-3 or TRBV12-4 to TRBJ2-7; D gene uncertain. CDR3 length equals 13 residues. The V end lost 5 bases, the J end lost 4 bases, and 12 bases lay between the germline ends. The chain's CDR3 is CASSLAFNYEQYF. CDR3 DNA sequence: TGTGCCAGCAGTCTCGCCTTCAATTACGAGCAGTACTTC.

The chain recombines TRBV6-1 with TRBJ1-3; tentatively, D is TRBD1 (6 bases). Trimming removed 1 base at V and 3 bases at J, with 7 bases between. CDR3 length: 14 amino acids. The germline V gene has CDR1 MNHNS and CDR2 SASEGT. CDR3 nucleotide sequence: TGTGCCAGCAGTGAAGGGGGGCTTGGAAACACCATATATTTT. Its protein product is CASSEGGLGNTIYF.

V is TRBV12-3 or TRBV12-4 and J is TRBJ1-2; D gene ambiguous. Trimming shortened V by 7 bases and J by 2 bases, and 8 bases separated the two germline ends. This CDR3 is built from 12 residues. CDR3 nucleotide sequence: TGTGCCAGCACCTCCGGGAACTATGGCTACACCTTC. Translating it yields CASTSGNYGYTF.

The chain combines TRBV7-3 with TRBJ2-1; 11 bases are shared with TRBD2. CDR1 is SGHTA, CDR2 FQGTGA, per germline. CDR3 length: 16 amino acids. V lost 5 bases and J lost 3; bases outside the gene matches: 6. The CDR3, as DNA: TGTGCCAGCAGCGCTCCCGGGACTAGCGGCTACAATGAGCAGTTCTTC. Its translation is CASSAPGTSGYNEQFF.

J is TRBJ1-5 and V is TRBV6-6, with TRBD1 matching 7 bases. The CDR3 has 14 residues. Per the germline V gene, CDR1 is MNHNY and CDR2 is SVGAGI (reference sequence). Germline trimming cut 6 bases from V and 6 bases from J; bases unmatched to any gene: 8. The CDR3 region is CASRLQGGGQPQHF. In DNA, the CDR3 is TGTGCCAGCAGACTGCAGGGGGGCGGTCAGCCCCAGCATTTT.

This sequence joins TRBV5-1 and TRBJ2-4; D is perhaps TRBD1 or TRBD2 (6 bases each). Germline values: CDR1 SGHRS, CDR2 YFSETQ. V dropped 4 bases and J dropped 5 bases, with 19 bases sitting between them. This CDR3 spans 16 amino acids. Written as DNA, the CDR3 is TGCGCCAGCAGCCCCACACCGACAGGAGGGGAAAACATTCAGTACTTC. Protein product: CASSPTPTGGENIQYF.

The rearrangement uses TRBV27 and TRBJ2-7, with 9 positions matching TRBD1. J was trimmed by 1 base and V by 6 bases; bases with no gene match: 4. Germline loops: CDR1 MNHEY, CDR2 SMNVEV (reference sequence). This CDR3 spans 14 amino acids. The CDR3 loop reads CASRQGQGSYEQYF. The CDR3 DNA is TGTGCCAGCAGACAGGGACAGGGATCCTACGAGCAGTACTTC.

The CDR3 DNA reads as TGTGCCAGCAGTGAATCCCGACAGGGCTCCTACGAGCAGTACTTC. It codes for CASSESRQGSYEQYF. The rearrangement joins TRBV25-1 to TRBJ2-7, with TRBD1 identical over 7 bases. Germline V gene lookup returns CDR1 MGHDK and CDR2 SYGVNS. The CDR3 has 15 amino acids. Losses at the gene ends were 1 base for V and 0 bases for J; bases not matched to a gene: 3.

The gene calls are TRBV7-9 and TRBJ1-5; D may be TRBD1 (6 bases). The ends were cut back, 1 base at V and 5 bases at J, with 15 bases in the middle. CDR3 length equals 16 residues. Per the germline V gene, CDR1 is SEHNR and CDR2 is FQNEAQ (reference sequence). The CDR3 is CASSLVSANRDQPQHF. As DNA, the CDR3 is TGTGCCAGCAGCTTAGTTTCAGCCAACAGGGATCAGCCCCAGCATTTT. The full variable domain, in which reference TRBV7-9 and TRBJ1-5 provide the parts outside the CDR3, is DTGVSQNPRHKITKRGQNVTFRCDPISEHNRLYWYRQTLGQGPEFLTYFQNEAQLEKSRLLSDRFSAERPKGSFSTLEIQRTEQGDSAMYLCASSLVSANRDQPQHFGDGTRLSIL.

The chain uses TRBV30 and TRBJ1-1; D unresolved. The CDR3 runs 12 residues. Trimming pared 4 bases from V and 1 base from J, leaving 7 bases between. CDR1 is GTSNPN and CDR2 is SVGIG in the germline V gene (reference sequence). This chain's CDR3 is CAWTYGNTEAFF. Here the CDR3 DNA reads TGTGCCTGGACTTACGGGAACACTGAAGCTTTCTTT.

This clone appeared once. Written as DNA, the CDR3 is TGTGCCAGCAGCCAGTTGACGGGTTACCGACTCTATGGCTACACCTTC. It is translated as CASSQLTGYRLYGYTF. The chain employs TRBV14 and TRBJ1-2; D is unclear. Deletions cut 3 bases from V and 4 bases from J, with 18 bases between. Looked up from germline, CDR1 is SGHDN and CDR2 is FVKESK. The CDR3 length is 16 residues. Supplemented by reference TRBV14 and TRBJ1-2, the full variable domain reads EAGVTQFPSHSVIEKGQTVTLRCDPISGHDNLYWYRRVMGKEIKFLLHFVKESKQDESGMPNNRFLAERTGGTYSTLKVQPAELEDSGVYFCASSQLTGYRLYGYTFGSGTRLTVV.

V usage is TRBV5-1 and J usage is TRBJ2-1; D is ambiguous. Trimming removed 0 bases at V and 7 bases at J, with 8 bases between. This CDR3 contains 13 residues. Germline V lookup: CDR1 SGHRS, CDR2 YFSETQ. The CDR3 sequence is CASSLAGKNEQFF. CDR3 sequence (DNA): TGCGCCAGCAGCTTGGCAGGAAAGAATGAGCAGTTCTTC.

The V and J genes are TRBV5-1 and TRBJ2-2; TRBD2 aligns across 11 bases. The CDR3 is made up of 16 amino acids. Germline trimming cut 5 bases from V and 1 base from J; bases unmatched to any gene: 4. CDR1 SGHRS and CDR2 YFSETQ come from the germline V gene. CDR3 sequence (DNA): TGCGCCAGCAGTACCCTAGCGGGGGGGAACACCGGGGAGCTGTTTTTT. Its protein is CASSTLAGGNTGELFF.

The chain is built from TRBV3-1 (or the pseudogene TRBV3-2) and TRBJ1-1; 8 bases match TRBD1. The CDR3 loop spans 13 amino acids. V lost 7 bases, J lost 3 bases, and 4 bases stayed unmatched. The germline gives CDR1 LGHDT, CDR2 YNNKEL (reference sequence). In DNA form, the CDR3 reads TGTGCCAGCAAGGGACAGGATCACACTGAAGCTTTCTTT. Its translation is CASKGQDHTEAFF.